These 3 T cell receptor beta chains were sequenced from one sample in a study of cytomegalovirus exposure and HLA in healthy donors. The PCR made use of 60 Vbeta and 13 Jbeta primers. Clones were sequenced by immunoSEQ multiplex PCR, and TCRdb holds only the in-frame ones, with some missing. The table shows 130,000 or so clones, with less than 80% occurring only once. The sequencing input was PBMCs. These receptors originate from a man aged 35-49 years in good health and CMV-seropositive.

The CDR3 loop reads CASSILAGEGTDTQYF. CDR3 nucleotide sequence: TGTGCCAGTAGTATTCTAGCGGGAGAGGGGACAGATACGCAGTATTTT. The chain couples TRBV19 to TRBJ2-3; 10 nucleotides line up with TRBD2. The trim removed 3 bases at V and 3 bases at J, leaving 6 bases unmatched. The CDR3 has 16 residues. Germline CDR1 is LNHDA and CDR2 is SQIVND (reference sequence).

The CDR3 region is CASSSWISGSGGTDTQYF. DNA of the CDR3: TGCGCCAGCAGCTCCTGGATTAGCGGGAGTGGGGGAACAGATACGCAGTATTTT. The chain employs TRBV5-1 and TRBJ2-3, with TRBD2 identical over 9 bases. Germline-derived CDR1 and CDR2 are SGHRS and YFSETQ. V lost 3 bases, J lost 3 bases, and 14 bases stayed unmatched. This CDR3 has 18 amino acids.

V usage is TRBV6-1 and J usage is TRBJ2-3; 11 bases line up with TRBD2. The CDR3 contains 14 residues. With 11 bases clipped from V and 2 bases from J, the junction kept 6 bases outside the gene matches. From germline, CDR1 is MNHNS and CDR2 SASEGT. The CDR3: CAGQLAGVTDTQYF. The CDR3 DNA follows: TGTGCCGGCCAACTAGCGGGGGTCACAGATACGCAGTATTTT.